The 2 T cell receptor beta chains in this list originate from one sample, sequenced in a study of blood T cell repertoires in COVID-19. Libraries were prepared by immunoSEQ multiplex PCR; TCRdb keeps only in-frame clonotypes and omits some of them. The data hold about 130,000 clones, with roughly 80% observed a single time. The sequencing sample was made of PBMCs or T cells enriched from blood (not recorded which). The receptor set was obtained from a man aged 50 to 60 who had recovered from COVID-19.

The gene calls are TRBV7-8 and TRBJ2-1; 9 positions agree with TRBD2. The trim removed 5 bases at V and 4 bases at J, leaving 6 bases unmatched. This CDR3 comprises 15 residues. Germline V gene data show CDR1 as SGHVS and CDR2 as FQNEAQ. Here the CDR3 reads CASSRASGEYNEQFF. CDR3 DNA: TGTGCCAGCAGCCGAGCTAGCGGGGAATACAATGAGCAGTTCTTC.

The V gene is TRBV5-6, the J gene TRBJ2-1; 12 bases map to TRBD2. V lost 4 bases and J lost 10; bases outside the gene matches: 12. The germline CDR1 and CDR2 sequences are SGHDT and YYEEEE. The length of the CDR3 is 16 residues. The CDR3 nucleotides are TGTGCCAGCAGCCCGGGACTAGCGGGTGGCGCCCACGAGCAGTTCTTC. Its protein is CASSPGLAGGAHEQFF.